The subject of this entry is one TCR beta chain. Its antigen is not known. The source of the sample is a study of cytomegalovirus exposure and HLA in healthy donors. Study background: The roughly 110 validation repertoires were produced on the same platform as the 550 to 750 repertoires of the first cohort. This was reported in a later analysis. Overall study findings and caveats: Subsequent analysis revealed that first-cohort TCR clusters tended to co-occur in the roughly 120 validation repertoires. Rarity characterized most TCR sequences, yet some public TCRs appeared in many donors.

Trimming left V 4 bases short and J 2 bases short, with 6 bases between. The CDR3 is made up of 13 amino acids. Germline CDR1 reads SGHTA; CDR2 reads FQGNSA. Libraries were prepared by immunoSEQ multiplex PCR; TCRdb keeps only in-frame clonotypes and omits some of them. The table lists 150,000 to 160,000 clones, around 88% of them singletons. Material for sequencing was PBMCs. This TCR was recovered from a man aged 18 to 30 in good health and CMV-seropositive. The chain employs TRBV7-2 and TRBJ2-1; D is uncertain. As DNA, the CDR3 is TGTGCCAGCAGCTCACAGCCCTACAATGAGCAGTTCTTC. The encoded protein is CASSSQPYNEQFF.